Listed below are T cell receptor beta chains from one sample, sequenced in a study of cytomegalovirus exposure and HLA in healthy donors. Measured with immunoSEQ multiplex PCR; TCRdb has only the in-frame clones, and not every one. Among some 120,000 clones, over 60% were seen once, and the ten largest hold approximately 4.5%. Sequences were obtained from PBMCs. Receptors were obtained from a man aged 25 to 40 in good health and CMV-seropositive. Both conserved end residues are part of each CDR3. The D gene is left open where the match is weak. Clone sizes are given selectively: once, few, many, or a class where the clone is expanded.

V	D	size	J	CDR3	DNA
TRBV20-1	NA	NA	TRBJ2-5	CSASLRETQYF	TGCAGTGCTTCGCTGCGGGAGACCCAGTACTTC
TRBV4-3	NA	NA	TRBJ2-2	CASSQKPAGPERPTGELFF	TGCGCCAGCAGCCAAAAGCCGGCGGGTCCAGAAAGGCCCACCGGGGAGCTGTTTTTT
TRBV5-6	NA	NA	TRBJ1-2	CASSGTRGKGYTF	TGTGCCAGCAGCGGGACCCGCGGGAAAGGCTACACCTTC
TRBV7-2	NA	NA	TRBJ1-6	CASSLGAGAGGSPLHF	TGTGCCAGCAGCTTAGGGGCGGGGGCAGGAGGCTCACCCCTCCACTTT
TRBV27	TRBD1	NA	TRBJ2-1	CASSGDRGQFEGGLYNEQFF	TGTGCCAGCAGTGGGGACAGGGGGCAGTTTGAGGGAGGGCTCTACAATGAGCAGTTCTTC
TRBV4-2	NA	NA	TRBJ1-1	CASSQQQGVEAFF	TGTGCCAGCAGCCAACAACAGGGAGTTGAAGCTTTCTTT
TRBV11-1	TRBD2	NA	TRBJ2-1	CASSLKAGAHEQFF	TGTGCCAGCAGCCTAAAAGCGGGAGCCCATGAGCAGTTCTTC
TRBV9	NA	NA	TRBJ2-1	CASSVGNRDNEQFF	TGTGCCAGCAGCGTAGGGAACCGGGACAATGAGCAGTTCTTC
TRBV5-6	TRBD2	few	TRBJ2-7	CASSLTSVTYEQYF	TGTGCCAGCAGCTTGACTAGCGTAACCTACGAGCAGTACTTC
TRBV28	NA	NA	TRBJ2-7	CASSPPARDYEQYF	TGTGCCAGCAGCCCCCCAGCCAGGGATTACGAGCAGTACTTC
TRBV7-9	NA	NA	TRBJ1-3	CASSLDSSGNTIYF	TGTGCCAGCAGCTTAGACAGCTCTGGAAACACCATATATTTT
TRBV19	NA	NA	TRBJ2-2	CASSIEGHRIGELFF	TGTGCCAGTAGTATAGAGGGGCACAGGATCGGGGAGCTGTTTTTT
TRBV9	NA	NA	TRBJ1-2	CASSPYRALSGGYTF	TGTGCCAGCAGCCCATACAGGGCCCTATCCGGTGGCTACACCTTC
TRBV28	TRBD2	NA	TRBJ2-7	CASSSASGSLSYEQYF	TGTGCCAGCAGTTCCGCCAGCGGGAGCCTCTCCTACGAGCAGTACTTC
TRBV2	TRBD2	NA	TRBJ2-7	CASSDPWGTSGREYEQYF	TGTGCCAGCAGTGACCCCTGGGGGACTAGCGGGAGAGAGTACGAGCAGTACTTC
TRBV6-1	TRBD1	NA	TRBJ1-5	CASSYRGYQPQHF	TGTGCCAGCAGCTACAGGGGCTATCAGCCCCAGCATTTT
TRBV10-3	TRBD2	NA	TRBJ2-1	CAISESLAGSNEQFF	TGTGCCATCAGTGAGTCGCTAGCGGGAAGCAATGAGCAGTTCTTC
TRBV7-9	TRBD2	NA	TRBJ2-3	CASSSERGGADTQYF	TGTGCCAGCAGCTCCGAGCGGGGTGGGGCAGATACGCAGTATTTT
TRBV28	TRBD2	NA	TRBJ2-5	CASSNLAGGPEETQYF	TGTGCCAGCAGCAACTTAGCGGGAGGGCCTGAAGAGACCCAGTACTTC
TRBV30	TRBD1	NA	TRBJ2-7	CAWDSGTGRYEQYF	TGTGCCTGGGACTCCGGGACAGGGAGATACGAGCAGTACTTC
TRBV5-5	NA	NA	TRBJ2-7	CASSLGSGSYEQYF	TGTGCCAGCAGCCTCGGGTCTGGCTCCTACGAGCAGTACTTC
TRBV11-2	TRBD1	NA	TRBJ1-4	CASSAYPKGQTNEKLFF	TGTGCCAGCAGCGCTTACCCGAAGGGACAGACTAATGAAAAACTGTTTTTT
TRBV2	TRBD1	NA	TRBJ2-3	CASSAYHDREF	TGTGCCAGCAGTGCTTACCATGACAGGGAATTT
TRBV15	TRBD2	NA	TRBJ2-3	CATSRASGGGDTQYF	TGTGCCACCAGCAGAGCTAGTGGCGGGGGGGATACGCAGTATTTT
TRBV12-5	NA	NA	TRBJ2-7	CASGLYSRGVAVGYSYEQYF	TGTGCTAGTGGTTTGTATTCTAGGGGCGTGGCCGTTGGTTACTCCTACGAGCAGTACTTC
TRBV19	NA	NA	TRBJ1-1	CASSMRLSSLEAFF	TGTGCCAGTAGTATGCGGTTAAGTTCCCTTGAAGCTTTCTTT
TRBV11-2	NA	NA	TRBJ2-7	CASRTGLQNLQYF	TGTGCCAGCAGGACGGGACTCCAGAACTTGCAGTACTTC
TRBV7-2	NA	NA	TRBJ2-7	CASSLGGAFSYEQYF	TGTGCCAGCAGCTTGGGGGGGGCGTTTTCCTACGAGCAGTACTTC
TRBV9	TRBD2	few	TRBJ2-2	CASSVASGSANTGELFF	TGTGCCAGCAGCGTAGCTAGCGGGTCCGCGAACACCGGGGAGCTGTTTTTT
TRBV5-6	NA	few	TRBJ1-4	CASSLAVTIVEEKLFF	TGTGCCAGCAGCTTGGCGGTAACGATAGTAGAGGAAAAACTGTTTTTT
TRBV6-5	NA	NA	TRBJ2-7	CASRLALSSYEQYF	TGTGCCAGCCGCTTAGCCCTCTCCTCCTACGAGCAGTACTTC
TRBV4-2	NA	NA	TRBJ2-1	CASSQDGAVSSYNEQFF	TGTGCCAGCAGCCAAGATGGAGCGGTTAGCTCCTACAATGAGCAGTTCTTC